Reported below is one T cell receptor beta chain. Its antigen is as yet unknown. This sample stems from a study of shared clonotypes between healthy human individuals. General study results and limits: Approximately 5% was the fraction of naive CD4 clonotypes found shared across several donors. The authors sampled blood alone, and tissue repertoires likely differ. The diversity represented, both genetic and in exposure history, was limited by few donors. Naive subsets usually exceeded memory subsets in estimated richness.

Germline CDR1 and CDR2: SEHNR and FQNEAQ (reference sequence). This CDR3 has 18 residues. V lost 5 bases and J lost 1; bases outside the gene matches: 11. The table came from immunoSEQ multiplex PCR; TCRdb's copy has only in-frame clones and leaves some out. The sample yields under 2,000,000 clones, approximately 95% seen once. Cells designated naive CD8 were CD45RO-negative and were positively selected for CCR7, with terminally differentiated effector memory CD45RA+ cells excluded. Sample: naive CD8+ T cells sorted from blood. The receptor's source is a man aged 18 to 35 in good health. The rearrangement joins TRBV7-9 to TRBJ2-3; TRBD2 agrees at 11 bases. The DNA of the CDR3 is TGTGCCAGCAGCCCCCCCCTGCTAGCGGGGGGCCGCACAGATACGCAGTATTTT. It yields the protein CASSPPLLAGGRTDTQYF. Variable domain in full (rest from reference TRBV7-9 and TRBJ2-3): DTGVSQNPRHKITKRGQNVTFRCDPISEHNRLYWYRQTLGQGPEFLTYFQNEAQLEKSRLLSDRFSAERPKGSFSTLEIQRTEQGDSAMYLCASSPPLLAGGRTDTQYFGPGTRLTVL.